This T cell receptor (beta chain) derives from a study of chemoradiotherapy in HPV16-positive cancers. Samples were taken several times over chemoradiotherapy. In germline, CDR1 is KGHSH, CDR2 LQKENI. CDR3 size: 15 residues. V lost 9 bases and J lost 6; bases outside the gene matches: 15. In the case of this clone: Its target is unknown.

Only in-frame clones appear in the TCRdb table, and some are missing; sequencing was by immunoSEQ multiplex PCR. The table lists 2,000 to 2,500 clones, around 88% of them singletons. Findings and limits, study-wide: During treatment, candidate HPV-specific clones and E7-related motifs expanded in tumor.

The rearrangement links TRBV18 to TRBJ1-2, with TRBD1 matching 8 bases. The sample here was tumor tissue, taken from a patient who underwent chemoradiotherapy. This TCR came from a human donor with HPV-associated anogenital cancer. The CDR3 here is CASTGTGLLWDGYTF. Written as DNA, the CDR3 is TGTGCCAGTACCGGGACAGGTCTTCTTTGGGATGGCTACACCTTC.